These T cell receptor beta chains were read from a single sample in a study of T cells in localized non-small cell lung cancer. Clones were sequenced by immunoSEQ multiplex PCR, and TCRdb holds only the in-frame ones, with some missing. The sample consists of around 26,000 clones, 70% to 90% of them appearing once. Sequencing used peripheral blood, obtained before any cancer treatment. The receptors stem from a female donor aged 60 or older with stage II squamous cell lung carcinoma. CDR3s include the opening cysteine and the closing phenylalanine or tryptophan. Not every row has a clone size; where given, it reads once, few, many or a size class.

j_gene	v_gene	abundance	CDR3aa
TRBJ2-5	TRBV5-5	.	CASRAQLTGLETQYF
TRBJ1-2	TRBV7-2	.	CASMKVAGIYGYTF
TRBJ1-2	TRBV19	.	CASSPGMYGYTF
TRBJ2-3	TRBV5-4	.	CASSSPVSSGTDTQYF
TRBJ1-1	TRBV7-2	.	CASSLAGGENTEAFF
TRBJ1-1	TRBV28	.	CASSWVRGLLDTEAFF
TRBJ2-7	TRBV9	.	CASSGASGGLYEQYF
TRBJ2-3	TRBV7-6	.	CASSSGQSVSYTDTQYF
TRBJ2-2	TRBV6-5	.	CASSPGHGNTGELFF
TRBJ1-1	TRBV6-5	once	CASRKGDLNTEAFF
TRBJ2-2	TRBV29-1	.	CSVEDWGTGKNTGELFF
TRBJ2-7	TRBV19	.	CASSTLQGFWNEQYF
TRBJ1-3	TRBV6-5	.	CASRGGQVSGNTIYF
TRBJ2-7	TRBV30	.	CAWSPQGHEQYF
TRBJ2-7	TRBV5-1	.	CASTWGGAGSYEQYF
TRBJ2-5	TRBV18	.	CASSPPRERGGRRETQYF
TRBJ2-1	TRBV10-1	few	CASSDGYWDGSYNEQFF
TRBJ2-1	TRBV28	.	CASSQVLSYNEQFF
TRBJ2-6	TRBV27	.	CASRRGTGSAGANVLTF
TRBJ1-5	TRBV27	once	CATGNRGDQPQHF
TRBJ1-4	TRBV30	.	CACRPGTGEKLFF
TRBJ2-2	TRBV5-4	.	CASSADSGGSTGELFF
TRBJ2-2	TRBV19	once	CASSIMGDRELFF
TRBJ2-1	TRBV7-3	once	CASSLGRGGGSYNEQFF
TRBJ1-1	TRBV7-2	.	CASSLQSAGNTEAFF
TRBJ2-1	TRBV5-1	.	CASSLDVAGNNEQFF
TRBJ2-5	TRBV6-5	.	CASSYLGAGETQYF
TRBJ1-1	TRBV5-8	.	CASSLGWGVVGTEAFF
TRBJ1-1	TRBV7-3	.	CASSPSLLDAAFF